Ten or more counts support the clone carrying this TCR beta chain. CDR1 LGHDT and CDR2 YNNKEL come from the germline V gene (reference sequence). CDR3 length: 13 amino acids. With 0 bases removed from V and 6 bases from J, the gap between germline ends came to 7 bases. Every sequencing run generated in excess of 180 million TCR-beta sequences. These sequences covered 15-18 subjects. TCRdb recomputed calls from the 5' RACE reads with MiXCR, one row per CDR3 protein. The sample has more than 15,000 distinct CDR3 sequences, 14% to 15% seen once. The data were obtained in a study of neurological immune-mediated disorders.

Input material: PBMCs. This receptor was identified in a man aged 55 to 70 with HTLV-1-associated myelopathy (HAM/TSP). This chain joins TRBV3-1 and TRBJ2-3; no firm D call. CDR3 DNA: TGTGCCAGCAGCCAAGACACCTTTGATACGCAGTATTTT. This sequence encodes CASSQDTFDTQYF.